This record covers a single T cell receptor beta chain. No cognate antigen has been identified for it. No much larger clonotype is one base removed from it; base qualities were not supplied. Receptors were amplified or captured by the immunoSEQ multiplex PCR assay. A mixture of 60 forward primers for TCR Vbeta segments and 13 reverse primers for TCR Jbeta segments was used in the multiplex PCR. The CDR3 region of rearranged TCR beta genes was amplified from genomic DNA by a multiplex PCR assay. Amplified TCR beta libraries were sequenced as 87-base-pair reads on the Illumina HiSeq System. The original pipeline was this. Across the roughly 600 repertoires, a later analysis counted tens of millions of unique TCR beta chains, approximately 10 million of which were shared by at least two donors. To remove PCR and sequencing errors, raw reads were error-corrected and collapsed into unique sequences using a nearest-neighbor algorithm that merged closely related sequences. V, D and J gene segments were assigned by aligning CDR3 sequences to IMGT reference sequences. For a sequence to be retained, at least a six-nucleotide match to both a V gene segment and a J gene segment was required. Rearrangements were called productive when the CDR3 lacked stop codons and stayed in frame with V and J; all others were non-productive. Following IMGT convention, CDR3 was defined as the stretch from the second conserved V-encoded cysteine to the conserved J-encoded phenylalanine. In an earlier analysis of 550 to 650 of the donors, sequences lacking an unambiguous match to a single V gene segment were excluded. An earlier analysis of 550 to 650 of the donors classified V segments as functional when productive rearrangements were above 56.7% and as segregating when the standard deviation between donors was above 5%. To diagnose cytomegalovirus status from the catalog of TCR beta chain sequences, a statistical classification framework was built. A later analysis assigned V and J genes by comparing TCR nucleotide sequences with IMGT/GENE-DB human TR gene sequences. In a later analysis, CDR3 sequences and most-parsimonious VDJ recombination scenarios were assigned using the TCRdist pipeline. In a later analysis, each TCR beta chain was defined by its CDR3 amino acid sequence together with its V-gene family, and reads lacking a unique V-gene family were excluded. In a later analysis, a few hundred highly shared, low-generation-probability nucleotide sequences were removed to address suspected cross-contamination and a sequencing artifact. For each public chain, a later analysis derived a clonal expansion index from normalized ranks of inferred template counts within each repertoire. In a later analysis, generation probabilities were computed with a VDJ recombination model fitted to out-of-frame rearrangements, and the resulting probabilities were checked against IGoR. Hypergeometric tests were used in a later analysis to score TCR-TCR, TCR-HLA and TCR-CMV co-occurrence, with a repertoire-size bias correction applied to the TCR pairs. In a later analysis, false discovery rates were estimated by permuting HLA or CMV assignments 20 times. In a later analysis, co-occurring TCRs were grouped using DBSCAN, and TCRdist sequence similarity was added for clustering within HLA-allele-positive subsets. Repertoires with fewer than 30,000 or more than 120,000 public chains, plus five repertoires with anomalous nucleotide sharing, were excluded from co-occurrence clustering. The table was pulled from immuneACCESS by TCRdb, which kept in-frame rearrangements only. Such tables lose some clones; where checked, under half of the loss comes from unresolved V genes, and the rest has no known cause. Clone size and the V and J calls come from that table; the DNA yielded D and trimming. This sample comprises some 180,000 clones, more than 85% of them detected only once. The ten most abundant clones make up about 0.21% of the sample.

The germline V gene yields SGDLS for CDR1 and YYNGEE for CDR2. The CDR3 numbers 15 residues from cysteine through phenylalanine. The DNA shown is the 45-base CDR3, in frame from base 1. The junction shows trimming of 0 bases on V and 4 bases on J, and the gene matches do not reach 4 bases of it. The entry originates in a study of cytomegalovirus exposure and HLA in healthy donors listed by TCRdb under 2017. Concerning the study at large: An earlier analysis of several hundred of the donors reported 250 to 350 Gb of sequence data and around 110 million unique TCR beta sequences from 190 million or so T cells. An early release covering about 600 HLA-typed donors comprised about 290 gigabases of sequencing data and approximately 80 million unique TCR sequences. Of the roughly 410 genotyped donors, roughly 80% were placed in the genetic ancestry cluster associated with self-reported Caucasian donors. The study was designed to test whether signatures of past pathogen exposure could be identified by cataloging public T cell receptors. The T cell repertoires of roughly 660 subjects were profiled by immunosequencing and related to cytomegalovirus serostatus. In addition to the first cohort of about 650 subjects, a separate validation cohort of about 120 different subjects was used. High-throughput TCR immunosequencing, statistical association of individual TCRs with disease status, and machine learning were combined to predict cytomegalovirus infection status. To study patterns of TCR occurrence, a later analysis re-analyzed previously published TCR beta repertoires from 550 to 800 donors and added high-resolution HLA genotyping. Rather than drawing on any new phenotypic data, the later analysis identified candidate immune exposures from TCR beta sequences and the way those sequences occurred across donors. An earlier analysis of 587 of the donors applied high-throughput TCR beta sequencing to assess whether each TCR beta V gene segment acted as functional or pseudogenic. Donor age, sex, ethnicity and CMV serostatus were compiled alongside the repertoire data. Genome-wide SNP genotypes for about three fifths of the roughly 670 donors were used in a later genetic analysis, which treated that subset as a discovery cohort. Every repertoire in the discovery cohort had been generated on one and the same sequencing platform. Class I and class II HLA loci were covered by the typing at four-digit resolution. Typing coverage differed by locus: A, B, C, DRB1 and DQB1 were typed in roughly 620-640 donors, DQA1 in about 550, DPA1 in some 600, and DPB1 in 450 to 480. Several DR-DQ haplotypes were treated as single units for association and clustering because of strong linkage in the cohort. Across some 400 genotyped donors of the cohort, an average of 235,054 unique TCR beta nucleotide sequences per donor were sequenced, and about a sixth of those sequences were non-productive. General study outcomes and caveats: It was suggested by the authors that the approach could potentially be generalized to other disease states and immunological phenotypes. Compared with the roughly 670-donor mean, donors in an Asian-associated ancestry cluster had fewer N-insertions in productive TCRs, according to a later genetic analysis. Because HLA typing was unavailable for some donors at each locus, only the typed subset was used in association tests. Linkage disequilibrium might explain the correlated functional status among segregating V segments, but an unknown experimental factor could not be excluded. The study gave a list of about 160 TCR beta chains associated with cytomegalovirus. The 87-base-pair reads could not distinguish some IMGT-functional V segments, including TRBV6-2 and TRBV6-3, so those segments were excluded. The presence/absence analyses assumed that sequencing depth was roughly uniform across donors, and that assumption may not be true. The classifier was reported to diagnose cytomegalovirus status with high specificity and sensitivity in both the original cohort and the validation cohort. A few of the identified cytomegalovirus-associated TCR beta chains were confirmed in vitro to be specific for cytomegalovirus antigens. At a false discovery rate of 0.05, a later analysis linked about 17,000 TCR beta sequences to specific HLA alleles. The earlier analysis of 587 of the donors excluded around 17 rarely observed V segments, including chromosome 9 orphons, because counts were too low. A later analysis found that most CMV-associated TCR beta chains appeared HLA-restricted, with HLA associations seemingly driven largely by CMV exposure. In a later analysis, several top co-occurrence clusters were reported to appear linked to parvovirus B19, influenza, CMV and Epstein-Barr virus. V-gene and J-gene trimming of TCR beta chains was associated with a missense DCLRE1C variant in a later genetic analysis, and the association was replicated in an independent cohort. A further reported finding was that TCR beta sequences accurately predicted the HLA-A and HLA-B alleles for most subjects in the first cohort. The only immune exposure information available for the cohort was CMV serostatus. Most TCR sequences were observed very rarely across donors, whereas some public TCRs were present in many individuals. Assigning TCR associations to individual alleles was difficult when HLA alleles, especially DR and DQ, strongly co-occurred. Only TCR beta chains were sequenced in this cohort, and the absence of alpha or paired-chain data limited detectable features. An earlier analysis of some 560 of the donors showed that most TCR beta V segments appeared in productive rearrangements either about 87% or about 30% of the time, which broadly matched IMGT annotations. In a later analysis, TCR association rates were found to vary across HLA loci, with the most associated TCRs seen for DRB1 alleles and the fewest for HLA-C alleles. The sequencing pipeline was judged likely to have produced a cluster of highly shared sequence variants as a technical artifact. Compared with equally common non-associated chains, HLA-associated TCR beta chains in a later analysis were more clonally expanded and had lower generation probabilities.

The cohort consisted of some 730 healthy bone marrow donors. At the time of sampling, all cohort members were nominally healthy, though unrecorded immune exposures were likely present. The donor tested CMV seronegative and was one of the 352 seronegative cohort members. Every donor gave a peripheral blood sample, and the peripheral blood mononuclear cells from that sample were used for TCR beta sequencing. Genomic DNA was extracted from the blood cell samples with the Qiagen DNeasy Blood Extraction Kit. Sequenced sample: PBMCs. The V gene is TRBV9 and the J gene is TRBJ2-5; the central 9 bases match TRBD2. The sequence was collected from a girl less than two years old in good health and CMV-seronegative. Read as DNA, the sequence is TGTGCCAGCAGCGTAGGTAGCGGGAGCGGAGAGACCCAGTACTTC. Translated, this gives CASSVGSGSGETQYF.